This TCR beta chain was found in a study of T-cell memory formation after mild COVID-19. This clonotype has just a few counts. A single record per CDR3 protein comes from TCRdb applying MiXCR to the 5' RACE reads. The top ten clones hold approximately 21% of a sample with roughly 350,000 distinct CDR3 sequences, about 13% of them seen once. CDR1 is SEHNR and CDR2 is FQNEAQ in the germline V gene (reference sequence). This CDR3 is built from 14 residues. V lost 5 bases to trimming and J lost 5 bases, with 15 bases between them. This clonotype originated in a man aged 18 to 35 who had mild COVID-19 (a few samples of this study predate the infection). Cell type and time point are not known. The V gene is TRBV7-9, the J gene TRBJ2-5; D is undetermined. The sequenced sample was PBMCs or a T cell subset sorted from them (not recorded which). The CDR3 loop reads CASSPPRGVETQYF. CDR3 coding DNA: TGTGCCAGCAGCCCCCCCCGTGGGGTCGAGACCCAGTACTTC.